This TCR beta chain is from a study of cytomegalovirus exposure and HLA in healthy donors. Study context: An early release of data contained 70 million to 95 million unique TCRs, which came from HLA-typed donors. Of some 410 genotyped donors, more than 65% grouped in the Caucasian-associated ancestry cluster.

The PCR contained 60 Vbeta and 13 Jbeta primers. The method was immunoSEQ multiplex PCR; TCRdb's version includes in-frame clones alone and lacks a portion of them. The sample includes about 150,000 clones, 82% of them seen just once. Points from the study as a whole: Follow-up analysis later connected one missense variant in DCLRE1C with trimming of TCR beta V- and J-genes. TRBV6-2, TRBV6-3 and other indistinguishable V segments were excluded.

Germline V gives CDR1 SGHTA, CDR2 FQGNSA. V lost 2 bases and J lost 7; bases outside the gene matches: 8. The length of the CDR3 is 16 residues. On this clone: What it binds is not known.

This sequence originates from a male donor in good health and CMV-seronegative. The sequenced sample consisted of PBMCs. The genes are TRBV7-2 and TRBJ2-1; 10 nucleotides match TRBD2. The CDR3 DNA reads TGTGCCAGCAGCTTACGCTCTAGCGGGAGTGGGAATGAGCAGTTCTTC. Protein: CASSLRSSGSGNEQFF.